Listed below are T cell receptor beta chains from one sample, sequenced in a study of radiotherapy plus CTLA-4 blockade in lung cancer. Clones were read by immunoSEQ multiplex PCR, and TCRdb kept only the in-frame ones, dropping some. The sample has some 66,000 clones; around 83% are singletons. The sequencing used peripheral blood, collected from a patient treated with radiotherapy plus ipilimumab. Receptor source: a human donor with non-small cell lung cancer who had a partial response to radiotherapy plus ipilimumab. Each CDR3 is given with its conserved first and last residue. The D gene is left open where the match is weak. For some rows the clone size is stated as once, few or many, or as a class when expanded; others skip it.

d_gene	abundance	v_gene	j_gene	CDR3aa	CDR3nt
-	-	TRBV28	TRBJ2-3	CASSSTPRQTDTQYF	TGTGCCAGCAGTTCGACCCCTAGACAGACAGATACGCAGTATTTT
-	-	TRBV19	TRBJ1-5	CASSIGDYSNQPQHF	TGTGCCAGTAGTATAGGAGATTATAGCAATCAGCCCCAGCATTTT
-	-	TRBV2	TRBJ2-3	CASSEGGTDTQYF	TGTGCCAGCAGTGAGGGAGGCACAGATACGCAGTATTTT
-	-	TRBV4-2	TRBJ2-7	CASSQGRSASYEQYF	TGTGCCAGCAGCCAAGGGAGGTCGGCCTCCTACGAGCAGTACTTC
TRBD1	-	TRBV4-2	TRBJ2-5	CASSPGTGGEETQYF	TGTGCCAGCAGCCCGGGGACAGGGGGCGAGGAGACCCAGTACTTC
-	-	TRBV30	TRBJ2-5	CAWIGVGETQYF	TGTGCCTGGATAGGGGTAGGGGAGACCCAGTACTTC
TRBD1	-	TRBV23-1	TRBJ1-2	CASIPLSGQGTYYGYTF	TGCGCCAGCATTCCGTTGTCGGGACAGGGGACTTACTATGGCTACACCTTC
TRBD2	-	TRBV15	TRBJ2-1	CATSRGTSGRADNEQFF	TGTGCCACCAGCAGAGGGACTAGCGGGAGGGCCGACAATGAGCAGTTCTTC
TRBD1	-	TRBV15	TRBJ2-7	CATSRDRVTYEQYF	TGTGCCACCAGCAGGGACAGGGTAACCTACGAGCAGTACTTC
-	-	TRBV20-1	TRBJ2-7	CSASRGDEQYF	TGCAGTGCGAGCAGGGGCGACGAGCAGTACTTC
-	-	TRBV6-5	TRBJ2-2	CASSYRGTGELFF	TGTGCCAGCAGTTACAGAGGGACTGGGGAGCTGTTTTTT
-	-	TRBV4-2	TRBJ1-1	CASSRQPQGSNTEAFF	TGTGCCAGCAGCCGTCAACCGCAGGGGTCGAACACTGAAGCTTTCTTT
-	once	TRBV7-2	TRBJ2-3	CASSLERQADTQYF	TGTGCCAGCAGCTTGGAAAGACAGGCAGATACGCAGTATTTT
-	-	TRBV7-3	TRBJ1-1	CASSLGGGARTEAFF	TGTGCCAGCAGCCTTGGAGGGGGGGCGAGGACTGAAGCTTTCTTT
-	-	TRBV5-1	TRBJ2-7	CASSLGSHRSSYEQYF	TGCGCCAGCAGCTTGGGGTCTCACCGGAGCTCCTACGAGCAGTACTTC
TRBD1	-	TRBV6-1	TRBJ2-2	CASSLGAGGTGELFF	TGTGCCAGCAGCCTGGGGGCAGGGGGCACCGGGGAGCTGTTTTTT
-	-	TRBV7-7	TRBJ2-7	CASSINPGNYEQYF	TGTGCCAGCAGCATAAACCCGGGAAACTACGAGCAGTACTTC
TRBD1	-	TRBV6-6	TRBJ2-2	CASSPQGSTGELFF	TGTGCCAGCAGCCCACAGGGGAGCACCGGGGAGCTGTTTTTT
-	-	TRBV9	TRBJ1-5	CASSVGRGSNQPQHF	TGTGCCAGCAGCGTAGGTCGAGGTAGTAATCAGCCCCAGCATTTT
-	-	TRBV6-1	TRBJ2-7	CASSVQHRVRDEQYF	TGTGCCAGCAGTGTCCAACACAGGGTGCGGGACGAGCAGTACTTC
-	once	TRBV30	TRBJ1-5	CAWSVRARGGPSQPQHF	TGTGCCTGGAGTGTAAGGGCACGGGGTGGACCCTCTCAGCCCCAGCATTTT
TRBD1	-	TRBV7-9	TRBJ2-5	CASSLLGQGARETQYF	TGTGCCAGCAGCTTATTGGGACAGGGGGCTCGAGAGACCCAGTACTTC
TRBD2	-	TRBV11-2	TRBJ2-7	CASSLGTSGRRSEQYF	TGTGCCAGCAGCTTGGGTACTAGCGGGAGACGCTCCGAGCAGTACTTC
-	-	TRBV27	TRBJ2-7	CAASSSYEQYF	TGTGCCGCCTCCAGCTCCTACGAGCAGTACTTC
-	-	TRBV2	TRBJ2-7	CASIRGAGADVYEQYF	TGTGCCAGCATCAGAGGAGCGGGCGCTGACGTCTACGAGCAGTACTTC
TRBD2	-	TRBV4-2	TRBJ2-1	CASSQTSGNEQFF	TGTGCCAGCAGCCAGACTAGCGGGAATGAGCAGTTCTTC
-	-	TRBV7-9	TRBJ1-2	CASSQGAHGYTF	TGTGCCAGCAGTCAAGGGGCCCATGGCTACACCTTC
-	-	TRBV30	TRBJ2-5	CAWSLQRETQYF	TGTGCCTGGAGCTTACAGCGGGAGACCCAGTACTTC
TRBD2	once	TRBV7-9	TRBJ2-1	CASSLAPSGTRHEQFF	TGTGCCAGCAGCTTAGCTCCTAGCGGGACTCGCCATGAGCAGTTCTTC
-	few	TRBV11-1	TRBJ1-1	CASSPMAVNTEAFF	TGTGCCAGCAGCCCGATGGCAGTGAACACTGAAGCTTTCTTT
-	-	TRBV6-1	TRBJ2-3	CASSERGGDTQYF	TGTGCCAGCAGTGAACGAGGGGGAGATACGCAGTATTTT
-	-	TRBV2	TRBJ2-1	CASRGTASYNEQFF	TGTGCCAGCAGGGGGACTGCCTCCTACAATGAGCAGTTCTTC
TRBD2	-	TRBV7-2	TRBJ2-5	CASAPDGTSGTGETQYF	TGTGCCAGCGCACCGGACGGGACTAGCGGGACGGGAGAGACCCAGTACTTC
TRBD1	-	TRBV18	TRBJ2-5	CASSPGQGAGETQYF	TGTGCCAGCTCACCGGGACAGGGGGCTGGAGAGACCCAGTACTTC
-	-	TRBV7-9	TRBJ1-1	CASSEHQGTAEAFF	TGTGCCAGCAGCGAGCACCAGGGGACCGCTGAAGCTTTCTTT
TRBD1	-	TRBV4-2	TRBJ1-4	CASSQVGTGGDEKLFF	TGTGCCAGCAGCCAAGTAGGGACAGGGGGAGATGAAAAACTGTTTTTT
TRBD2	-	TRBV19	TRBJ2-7	CASSLREGVYEQYF	TGTGCCAGTAGTTTACGGGAGGGCGTCTACGAGCAGTACTTC
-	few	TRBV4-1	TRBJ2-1	CASSQEVGANSYNEQFF	TGCGCCAGCAGCCAAGAAGTGGGAGCGAACTCCTACAATGAGCAGTTCTTC
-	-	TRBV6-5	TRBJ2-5	CASRASSAAEETQYF	TGTGCCAGCAGGGCCTCCTCCGCGGCGGAAGAGACCCAGTACTTC
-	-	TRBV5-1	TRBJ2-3	CASSLGTASSTDTQYF	TGCGCCAGCAGCCTAGGGACTGCCTCTAGCACAGATACGCAGTATTTT
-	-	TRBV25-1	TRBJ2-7	CASRDTEQYF	TGTGCCAGCAGGGACACTGAGCAGTACTTC
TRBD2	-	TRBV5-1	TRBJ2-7	CASSPASGALYEQYF	TGCGCCAGCAGCCCTGCTAGCGGAGCCCTCTACGAGCAGTACTTC
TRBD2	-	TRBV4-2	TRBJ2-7	CASSQPSLAGGLNEQYF	TGTGCCAGCAGCCAGCCCTCACTAGCGGGAGGTCTCAACGAGCAGTACTTC
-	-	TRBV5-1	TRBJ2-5	CASSLAQETQYF	TGCGCCAGCAGCTTGGCGCAAGAGACCCAGTACTTC
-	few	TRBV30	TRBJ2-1	CAGSDGSTFSPYNEQFF	TGTGCCGGATCAGACGGGAGTACCTTCTCTCCCTACAATGAGCAGTTCTTC
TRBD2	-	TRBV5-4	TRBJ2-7	CASSPRTSGRYEQYF	TGTGCCAGCAGCCCACGGACTAGCGGGAGATACGAGCAGTACTTC
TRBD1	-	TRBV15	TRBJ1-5	CATSRVVLTGGGQPQHF	TGTGCCACCAGCAGAGTGGTTCTGACAGGGGGCGGCCAGCCCCAGCATTTT
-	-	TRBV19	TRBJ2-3	CASSIGGGSTDTQYF	TGTGCCAGTAGTATAGGTGGGGGGAGCACAGATACGCAGTATTTT
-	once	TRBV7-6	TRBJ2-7	CASSLGAAPNEQYF	TGTGCCAGCAGCTTAGGAGCGGCCCCCAACGAGCAGTACTTC
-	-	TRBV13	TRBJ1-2	CASSLREGYGYTF	TGTGCCAGCAGCCTCAGGGAGGGCTATGGCTACACCTTC
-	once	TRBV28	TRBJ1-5	CASRSGGQPQHF	TGTGCCAGCAGGTCCGGGGGGCAGCCCCAGCATTTT
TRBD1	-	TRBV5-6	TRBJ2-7	CASSLMGQEASYEQYF	TGTGCCAGCAGCTTAATGGGACAGGAGGCTTCCTACGAGCAGTACTTC
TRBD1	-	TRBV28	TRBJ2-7	CASSPRLGQGHSYEQYF	TGTGCCAGCAGTCCCCGGTTGGGACAGGGACACAGCTACGAGCAGTACTTC
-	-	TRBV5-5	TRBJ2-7	CASSSLTGLSIYEQYF	TGTGCCAGCAGCTCGTTAACAGGGCTTAGTATCTACGAGCAGTACTTC
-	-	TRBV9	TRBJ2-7	CASSSPQGHEQYF	TGTGCCAGCAGCTCCCCTCAGGGGCACGAGCAGTACTTC
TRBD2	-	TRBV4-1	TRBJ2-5	CASSQDSASGRAAGETQYF	TGCGCCAGCAGCCAAGATAGCGCTAGCGGGAGGGCCGCGGGTGAGACCCAGTACTTC
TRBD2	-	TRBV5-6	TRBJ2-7	CASTPQGGVSYEQYF	TGTGCCAGCACCCCCCAGGGAGGGGTCTCCTACGAGCAGTACTTC